These 10 T cell receptor beta chains originate from one sample sequenced in a study of cytomegalovirus exposure and HLA in healthy donors. The study ran its PCR with 60 Vbeta and 13 Jbeta primers. Some clones are missing from TCRdb's copy, which holds only in-frame ones; the method was immunoSEQ multiplex PCR. The data contain approximately 190,000 clones, roughly 74% of them singletons. Material for sequencing was PBMCs. Every receptor here comes from a woman aged 25 to 39 in good health and CMV-seropositive.

This rearrangement joins TRBV7-8 to TRBJ1-6; tentatively, D is TRBD1 (6 bases). Germline CDR1 SGHVS, CDR2 FQNEAQ. The length of the CDR3 is 15 residues. V shed 1 base and J shed 7 bases, with 11 bases lying between them. The CDR3 loop reads CASSLVQGPNSPLHF. Here the CDR3 DNA reads TGTGCCAGCAGCTTAGTACAGGGACCCAATTCACCCCTCCACTTT.

This chain joins TRBV6-6 and TRBJ1-3; the D is unclear. Trimming stripped 8 bases from V and 2 bases from J, with 13 bases between. Per the germline V gene, CDR1 is MNHNY and CDR2 is SVGAGI (reference sequence). The CDR3 sequence is 14 residues long. In nucleotides, the CDR3 is TGTGCCAGCCTAGAGCGGGGTCCTGGAAACACCATATATTTT. It translates to CASLERGPGNTIYF.

In this sample, this clone turned up a few times. The chain joins TRBV9 to TRBJ1-6, with TRBD1 as a possible D gene (5 bases). CDR1 is SGDLS, CDR2 YYNGEE, per germline. Trimming stripped 1 base from V and 11 bases from J, with 7 bases between. This CDR3 contains 12 residues. CDR3 bases: TGTGCCAGCAGCGTATCAGGGCCACCCCTCCACTTT. This codes for CASSVSGPPLHF.

In this sample, this clone turned up a few times. The J gene is TRBJ1-1, the V gene TRBV19; tentatively, D is TRBD1 (6 bases). Germline V lookup: CDR1 LNHDA, CDR2 SQIVND (reference sequence). The CDR3 covers 17 residues. Trimming removed 6 bases at V and 1 base at J, with 21 bases between. This CDR3 reads CASRLIQGIGENTEAFF. The CDR3 region has the DNA TGTGCCAGTAGGCTCATCCAGGGGATCGGAGAGAACACTGAAGCTTTCTTT.

This chain joins TRBV28 and TRBJ2-7, with TRBD1 identical over 10 bases. V shed 10 bases, J shed 4 bases, and the junction held 4 bases outside the gene matches. The CDR3 sequence is 12 residues long. Germline CDR1 reads MDHEN; CDR2 reads SYDVKM. The CDR3 here is CATRQGAYEQYF. DNA of the CDR3: TGTGCCACAAGACAGGGGGCTTACGAGCAGTACTTC.

The chain joins TRBV9 to TRBJ2-1, with D perhaps TRBD1 (5 bases). V shed 3 bases and J shed 5 bases, with 18 bases lying between them. The CDR3 sequence is 16 residues long. Germline lookup yields CDR1 SGDLS and CDR2 YYNGEE. This CDR3 reads CASSAGSLTVNNEQFF. For the CDR3, the DNA is TGTGCCAGCAGCGCAGGTAGTTTGACAGTAAACAATGAGCAGTTCTTC.

The chain has TRBV18 and TRBJ1-4; D is uncertain. Trimming pared 3 bases from V and 5 bases from J, leaving 13 bases between. Germline V gene lookup returns CDR1 KGHSH and CDR2 LQKENI. CDR3 size: 15 residues. In DNA, the CDR3 is TGTGCCAGCTCACCGGCAGAGGGTAAAAATGAAAAACTGTTTTTT. As protein: CASSPAEGKNEKLFF.

V and J are TRBV6-5 and TRBJ2-4; D might be TRBD1 (6 bases). Germline CDR1 is MNHEY and CDR2 is SVGAGI. The CDR3 runs to 15 residues. V shed 2 bases and J shed 6 bases, with 14 bases lying between them. DNA of the CDR3: TGTGCCAGCAGTTACACTGCTGGGACACCAAACATTCAGTACTTC. It specifies CASSYTAGTPNIQYF.

This chain joins TRBV11-3 and TRBJ2-7, with TRBD2 matching over 14 bases. The CDR3 loop spans 15 amino acids. CDR1 SGHNT and CDR2 YENEEA come from the germline V gene. The V gene end was trimmed by 3 bases and the J gene end by 7 bases; junction bases not matched to a gene: 5. The CDR3 DNA reads as TGTGCCAGCAGCTTCGATGGGACTAGCGGGAGAGAGCAGTACTTC. Its translation: CASSFDGTSGREQYF.

The chain recombines TRBV28 with TRBJ2-1, with D maybe TRBD2 (5 bases). The CDR3 loop spans 15 amino acids. V was cut by 7 bases and J by 4 bases, with 17 bases left in between. Germline CDR1 reads MDHEN; CDR2 reads SYDVKM. CDR3 loop: CASTPSGSQYNEQFF. The CDR3 DNA reads TGTGCCAGCACTCCTTCGGGGTCTCAATACAATGAGCAGTTCTTC.